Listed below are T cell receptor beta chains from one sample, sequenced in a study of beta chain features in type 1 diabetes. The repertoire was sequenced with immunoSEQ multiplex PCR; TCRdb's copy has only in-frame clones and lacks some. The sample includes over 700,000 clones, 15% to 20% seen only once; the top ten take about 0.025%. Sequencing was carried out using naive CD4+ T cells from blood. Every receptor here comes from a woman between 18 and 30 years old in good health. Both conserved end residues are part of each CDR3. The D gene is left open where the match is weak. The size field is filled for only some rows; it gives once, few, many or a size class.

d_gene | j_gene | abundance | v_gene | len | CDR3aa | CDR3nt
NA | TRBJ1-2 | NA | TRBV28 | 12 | CASRQTYYGYTF | TGTGCCTCAAGGCAGACCTACTATGGCTACACCTTC
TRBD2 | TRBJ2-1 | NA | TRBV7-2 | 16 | CASSPWGGSSYNEQFF | TGTGCCAGCAGCCCCTGGGGGGGGAGCTCCTACAATGAGCAGTTCTTC
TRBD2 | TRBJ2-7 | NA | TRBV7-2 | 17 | CASSLVTRSGSVYEQYF | TGTGCCAGCAGCTTGGTCACCCGAAGCGGGAGTGTTTACGAGCAGTACTTC
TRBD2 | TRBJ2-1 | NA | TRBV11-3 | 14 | CASSLGTSGNEQFF | TGTGCCAGCAGCTTAGGGACTAGCGGCAATGAGCAGTTCTTC
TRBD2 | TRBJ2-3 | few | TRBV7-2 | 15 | CASSPTVGRADTQYF | TGTGCCAGCAGCCCCACAGTCGGGAGGGCAGATACGCAGTATTTT
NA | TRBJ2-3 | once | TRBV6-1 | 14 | CASGRSQFTDTQYF | TGTGCCAGCGGGCGCTCACAATTCACAGATACGCAGTATTTT
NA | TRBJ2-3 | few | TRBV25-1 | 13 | CASSEVQTDTQYF | TGTGCCAGCAGTGAAGTACAGACAGATACGCAGTATTTT
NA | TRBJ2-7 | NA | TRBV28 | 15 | CASKPLTHLGGEQYF | TGTGCCAGCAAGCCGCTAACCCATCTTGGGGGCGAGCAGTACTTC
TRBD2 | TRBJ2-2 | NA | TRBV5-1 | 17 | CASRIRPGLALSGELFF | TGCGCCAGCAGAATTCGACCGGGACTAGCTTTATCCGGGGAGCTGTTTTTT
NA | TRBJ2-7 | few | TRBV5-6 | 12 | CASSFGLGEQYF | TGTGCCAGCAGCTTCGGGCTTGGGGAGCAGTACTTC
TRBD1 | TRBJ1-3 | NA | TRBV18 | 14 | CASSPGTAGNTIYF | TGTGCCAGCTCACCGGGGACAGCTGGAAACACCATATATTTT
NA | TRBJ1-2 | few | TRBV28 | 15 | CASSFLLTGNYGYTF | TGTGCCAGCAGTTTCCTATTGACAGGCAACTATGGCTACACCTTC
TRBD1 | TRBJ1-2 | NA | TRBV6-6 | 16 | CASSPGTGTANYGYTF | TGTGCCAGCAGCCCCGGGACAGGGACCGCTAACTATGGCTACACCTTC
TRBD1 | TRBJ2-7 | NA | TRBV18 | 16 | CASSPQGALKAYEQYF | TGTGCCAGCTCACCACAGGGGGCACTGAAAGCCTACGAGCAGTACTTC
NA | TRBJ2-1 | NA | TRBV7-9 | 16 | CASSLGTSGPYNEQFF | TGTGCCAGCAGCTTAGGTACTAGTGGGCCCTACAATGAGCAGTTCTTC
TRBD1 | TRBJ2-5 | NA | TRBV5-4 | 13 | CASSLAQGETQYF | TGTGCCAGCAGCTTGGCACAGGGGGAGACCCAGTACTTC
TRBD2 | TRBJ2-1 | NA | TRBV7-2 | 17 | CASSLAISGSRYNEQFF | TGTGCCAGCAGCTTAGCCATTAGCGGGAGTAGGTACAATGAGCAGTTCTTC
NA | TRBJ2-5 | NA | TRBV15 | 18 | CATSRDPMRGRFQETQYF | TGTGCCACCAGCAGAGATCCGATGAGAGGGAGGTTCCAAGAGACCCAGTACTTC
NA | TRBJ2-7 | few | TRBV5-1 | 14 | CASSLAGVSYEQYF | TGCGCCAGCAGCTTGGCGGGCGTTTCCTACGAGCAGTACTTC
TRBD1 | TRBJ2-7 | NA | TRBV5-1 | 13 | CASSLDRGNEQYF | TGCGCCAGCAGCCTCGACAGGGGCAACGAGCAGTACTTC
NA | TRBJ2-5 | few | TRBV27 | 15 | CASSPKARVPETQYF | TGTGCCAGCAGCCCTAAAGCCCGAGTACCCGAGACCCAGTACTTC
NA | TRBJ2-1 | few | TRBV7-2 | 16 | CASSLMFQLTNHEQFF | TGTGCCAGCAGCTTAATGTTCCAACTGACCAACCATGAGCAGTTCTTC
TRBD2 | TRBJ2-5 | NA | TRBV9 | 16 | CASSGGVAGGQETQYF | TGTGCCAGCAGCGGAGGGGTAGCGGGAGGACAAGAGACCCAGTACTTC
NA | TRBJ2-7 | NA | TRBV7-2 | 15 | CASSLLGLRSYEQYF | TGTGCCAGCAGCTTACTAGGACTGCGCTCCTACGAGCAGTACTTC
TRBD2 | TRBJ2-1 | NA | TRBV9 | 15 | CASSLAASGRGEQFF | TGTGCCAGCAGTCTAGCGGCTAGCGGGAGGGGTGAGCAGTTCTTC
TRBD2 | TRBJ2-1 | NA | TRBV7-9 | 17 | CASSLGLAGEADNEQFF | TGTGCCAGCAGCTTAGGCCTAGCGGGAGAGGCGGACAATGAGCAGTTCTTC
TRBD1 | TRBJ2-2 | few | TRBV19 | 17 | CATLMDGTDSYTGELFF | TGTGCCACTCTGATGGACGGGACAGACTCTTACACCGGGGAGCTGTTTTTT
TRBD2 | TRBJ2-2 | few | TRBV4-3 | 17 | CASSQEPSGANTGELFF | TGCGCCAGCAGCCAAGAGCCTAGCGGCGCGAACACCGGGGAGCTGTTTTTT
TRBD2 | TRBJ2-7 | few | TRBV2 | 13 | CASGLAGVYEQYF | TGTGCCAGCGGCCTAGCGGGAGTCTACGAGCAGTACTTC
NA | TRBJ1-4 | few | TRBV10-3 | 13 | CATGSSGNEKLFF | TGTGCCACCGGTTCGTCAGGGAATGAAAAACTGTTTTTT
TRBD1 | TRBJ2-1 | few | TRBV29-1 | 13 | CSVERTGLNEQFF | TGCAGCGTTGAAAGGACAGGGCTTAATGAGCAGTTCTTC
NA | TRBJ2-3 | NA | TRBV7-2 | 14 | CASSLAGAGDTQYF | TGTGCCAGCAGCTTAGCGGGAGCAGGGGATACGCAGTATTTT